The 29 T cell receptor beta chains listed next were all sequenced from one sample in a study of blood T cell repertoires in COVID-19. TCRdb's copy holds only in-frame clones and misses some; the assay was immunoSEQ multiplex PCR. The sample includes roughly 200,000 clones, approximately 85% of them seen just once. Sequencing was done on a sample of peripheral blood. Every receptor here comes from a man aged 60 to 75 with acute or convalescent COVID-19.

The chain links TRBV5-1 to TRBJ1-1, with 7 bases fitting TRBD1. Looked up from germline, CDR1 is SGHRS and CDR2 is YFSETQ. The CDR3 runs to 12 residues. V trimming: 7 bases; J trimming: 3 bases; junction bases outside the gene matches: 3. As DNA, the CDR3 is TGCGCCAGCCAGGGACAGCACACTGAAGCTTTCTTT. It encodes CASQGQHTEAFF. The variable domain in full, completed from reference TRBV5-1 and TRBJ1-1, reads KAGVTQTPRYLIKTRGQQVTLSCSPISGHRSVSWYQQTPGQGLQFLFEYFSETQRNKGNFPGRFSGRQFSNSRSEMNVSTLELGDSALYLCASQGQHTEAFFGQGTRLTVV.

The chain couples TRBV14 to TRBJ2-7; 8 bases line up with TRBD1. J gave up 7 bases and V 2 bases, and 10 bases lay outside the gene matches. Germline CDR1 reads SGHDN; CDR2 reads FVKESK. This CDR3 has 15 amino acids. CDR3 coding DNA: TGTGCCAGCAGCCAATTCAGGGGGCGCACGGGAGAGCAGTACTTC. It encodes CASSQFRGRTGEQYF.

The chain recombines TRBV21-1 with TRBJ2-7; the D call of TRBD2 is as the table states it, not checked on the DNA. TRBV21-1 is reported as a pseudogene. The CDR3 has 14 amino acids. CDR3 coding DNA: TGTGCCAGCACGAGCGGGAGGCCTTCCTACGAGCAGTACTTC. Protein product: CASTSGRPSYEQYF.

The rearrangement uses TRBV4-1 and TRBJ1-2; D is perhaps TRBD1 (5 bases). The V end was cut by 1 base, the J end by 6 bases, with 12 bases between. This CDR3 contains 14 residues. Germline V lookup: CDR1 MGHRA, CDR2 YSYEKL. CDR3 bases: TGCGCCAGCAGCCAAGTCCCAGGGTCTGATGGCTACACCTTC. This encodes CASSQVPGSDGYTF.

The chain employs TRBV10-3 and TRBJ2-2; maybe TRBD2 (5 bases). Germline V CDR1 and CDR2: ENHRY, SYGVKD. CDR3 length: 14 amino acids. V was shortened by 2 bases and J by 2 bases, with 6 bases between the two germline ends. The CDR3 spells CAISEGSNTGELFF. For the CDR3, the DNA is TGTGCCATCAGTGAGGGGAGTAACACCGGGGAGCTGTTTTTT.

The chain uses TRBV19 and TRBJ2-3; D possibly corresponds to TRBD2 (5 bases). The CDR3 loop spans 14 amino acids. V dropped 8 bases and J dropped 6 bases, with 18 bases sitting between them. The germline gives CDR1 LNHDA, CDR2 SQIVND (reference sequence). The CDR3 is CASGESLRRDTQYF. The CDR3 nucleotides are TGTGCCAGTGGGGAGTCTCTAAGGCGGGATACGCAGTATTTT.

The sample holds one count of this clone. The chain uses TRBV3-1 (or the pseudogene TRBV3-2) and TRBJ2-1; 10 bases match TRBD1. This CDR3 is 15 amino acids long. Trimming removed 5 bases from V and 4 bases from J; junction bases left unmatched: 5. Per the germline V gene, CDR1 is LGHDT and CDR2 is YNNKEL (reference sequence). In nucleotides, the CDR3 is TGTGCCAGCAGCGACCGGGACAGGGGATACAATGAGCAGTTCTTC. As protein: CASSDRDRGYNEQFF.

The chain's CDR3 is CASSLGVEGGTEAFF. CDR3 sequence (DNA): TGTGCCAGCAGTTTAGGGGTGGAAGGGGGAACTGAAGCTTTCTTT. The chain has TRBV28 and TRBJ1-1, with a possible D match to TRBD1 (6 bases). The CDR3 consists of 15 residues. CDR1 and CDR2 (germline): MDHEN, SYDVKM. V lost 2 bases, J lost 5 bases, and 15 bases lay in between. The full variable domain, with the rest looked up from reference TRBV28 and TRBJ1-1, is DVKVTQSSRYLVKRTGEKVFLECVQDMDHENMFWYRQDPGLGLRLIYFSYDVKMKEKGDIPEGYSVSREKKERFSLILESASTNQTSMYLCASSLGVEGGTEAFFGQGTRLTVV.

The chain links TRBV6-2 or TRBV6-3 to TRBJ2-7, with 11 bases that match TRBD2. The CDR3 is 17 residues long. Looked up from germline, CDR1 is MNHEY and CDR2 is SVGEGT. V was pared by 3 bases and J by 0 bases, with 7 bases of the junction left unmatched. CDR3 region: CASSYPGLAANSYEQYF. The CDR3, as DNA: TGTGCCAGCAGTTATCCGGGACTAGCGGCAAACTCCTACGAGCAGTACTTC.

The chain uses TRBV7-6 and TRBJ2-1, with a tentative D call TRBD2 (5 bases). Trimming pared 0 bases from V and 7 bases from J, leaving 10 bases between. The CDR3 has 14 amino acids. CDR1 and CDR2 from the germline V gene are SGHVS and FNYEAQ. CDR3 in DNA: TGTGCCAGCAGCTTAGCCTCCACGGGGAATGAGCAGTTCTTC. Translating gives CASSLASTGNEQFF. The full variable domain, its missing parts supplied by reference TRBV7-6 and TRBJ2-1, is GAGVSQSPRYKVTKRGQDVALRCDPISGHVSLYWYRQALGQGPEFLTYFNYEAQQDKSGLPNDRFSAERPEGSISTLTIQRTEQRDSAMYRCASSLASTGNEQFFGPGTRLTVL.

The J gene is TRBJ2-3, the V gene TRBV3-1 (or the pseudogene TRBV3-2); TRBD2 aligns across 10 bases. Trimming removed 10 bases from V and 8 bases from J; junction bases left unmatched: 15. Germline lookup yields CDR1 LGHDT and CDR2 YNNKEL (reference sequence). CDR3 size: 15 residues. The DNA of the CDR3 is TGTGCCACCACGAACGGGCTAGCGGGAGAATCTACGCAGTATTTT. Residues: CATTNGLAGESTQYF.

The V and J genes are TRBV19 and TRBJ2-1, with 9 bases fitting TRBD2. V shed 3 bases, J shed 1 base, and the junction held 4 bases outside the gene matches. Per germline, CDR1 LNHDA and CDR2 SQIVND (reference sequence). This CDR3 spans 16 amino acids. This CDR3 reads CASSIPTSGSYNEQFF. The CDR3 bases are TGTGCCAGTAGTATTCCGACTAGCGGTTCCTACAATGAGCAGTTCTTC.

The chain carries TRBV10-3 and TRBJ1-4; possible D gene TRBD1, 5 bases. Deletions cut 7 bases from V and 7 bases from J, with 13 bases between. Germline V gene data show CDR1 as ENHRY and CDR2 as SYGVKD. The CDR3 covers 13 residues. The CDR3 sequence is CAIKTGESEKLFF. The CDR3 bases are TGTGCCATCAAGACGGGGGAGAGTGAAAAACTGTTTTTT.

CDR3 amino acids: CASSLISVYDRGNSPLHF. In nucleotides, the CDR3 is TGTGCCAGCAGTTTGATTTCGGTTTATGACAGGGGGAATTCACCCCTCCACTTT. This sequence joins TRBV27 and TRBJ1-6, with 9 bases aligning to TRBD1. The CDR3 is made up of 18 amino acids. After removal of 3 bases from V and 7 bases from J, the junction contained 13 bases not matched to a gene. Germline CDR1 and CDR2: MNHEY and SMNVEV (reference sequence).

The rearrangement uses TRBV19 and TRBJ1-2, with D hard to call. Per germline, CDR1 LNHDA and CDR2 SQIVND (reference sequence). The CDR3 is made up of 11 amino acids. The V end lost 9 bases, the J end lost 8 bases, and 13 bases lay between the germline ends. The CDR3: CASQNHRGYTF. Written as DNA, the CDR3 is TGTGCCAGCCAGAACCACAGAGGCTACACCTTC.

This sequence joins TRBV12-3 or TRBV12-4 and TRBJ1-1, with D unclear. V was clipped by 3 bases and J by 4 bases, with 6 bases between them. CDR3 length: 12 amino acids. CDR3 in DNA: TGTGCCAGCAGTTTTGCGTCCACTGAAGCTTTCTTT. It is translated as CASSFASTEAFF.

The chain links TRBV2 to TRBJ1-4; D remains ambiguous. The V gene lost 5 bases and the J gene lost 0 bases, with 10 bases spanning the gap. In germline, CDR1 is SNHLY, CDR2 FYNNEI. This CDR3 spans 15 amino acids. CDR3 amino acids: CASSTTRATNEKLFF. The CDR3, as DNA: TGTGCCAGCAGTACAACACGTGCAACTAATGAAAAACTGTTTTTT.

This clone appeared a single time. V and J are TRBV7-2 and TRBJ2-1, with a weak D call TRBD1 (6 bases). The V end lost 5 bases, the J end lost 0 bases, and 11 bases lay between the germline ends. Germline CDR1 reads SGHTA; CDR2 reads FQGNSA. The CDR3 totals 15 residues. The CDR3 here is CASSPQGNSYNEQFF. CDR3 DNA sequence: TGTGCCAGCAGCCCACAGGGAAACTCCTACAATGAGCAGTTCTTC.

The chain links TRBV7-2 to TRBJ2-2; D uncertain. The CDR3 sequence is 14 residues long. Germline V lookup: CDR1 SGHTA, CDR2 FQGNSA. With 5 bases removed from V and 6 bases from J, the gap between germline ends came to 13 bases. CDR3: CASSLSVFAGELFF. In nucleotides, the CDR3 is TGTGCCAGCAGCCTCAGTGTTTTTGCCGGGGAGCTGTTTTTT.

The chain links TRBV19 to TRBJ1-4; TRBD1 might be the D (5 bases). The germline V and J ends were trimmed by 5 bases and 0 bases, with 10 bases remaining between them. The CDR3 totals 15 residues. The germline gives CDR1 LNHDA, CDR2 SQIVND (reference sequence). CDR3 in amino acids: CASSLDRATNEKLFF. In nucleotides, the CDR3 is TGTGCCAGTAGTCTCGACAGAGCAACTAATGAAAAACTGTTTTTT.

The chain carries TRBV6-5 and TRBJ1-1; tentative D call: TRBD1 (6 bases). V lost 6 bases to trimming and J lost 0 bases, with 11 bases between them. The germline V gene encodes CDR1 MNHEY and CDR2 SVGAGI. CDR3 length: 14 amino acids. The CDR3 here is CASRVGHLNTEAFF. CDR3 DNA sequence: TGTGCCAGCAGGGTGGGACATCTGAACACTGAAGCTTTCTTT.

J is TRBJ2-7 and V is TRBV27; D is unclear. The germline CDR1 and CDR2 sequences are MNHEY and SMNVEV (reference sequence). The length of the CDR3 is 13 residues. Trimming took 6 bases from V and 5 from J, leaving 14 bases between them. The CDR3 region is CASSLLARHEQYF. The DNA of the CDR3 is TGTGCCAGCAGCCTATTAGCTCGTCACGAGCAGTACTTC.

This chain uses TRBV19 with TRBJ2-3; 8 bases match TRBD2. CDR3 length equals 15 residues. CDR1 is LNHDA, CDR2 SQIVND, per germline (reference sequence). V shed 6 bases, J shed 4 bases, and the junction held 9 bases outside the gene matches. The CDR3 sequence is CASSIREGSADTQYF. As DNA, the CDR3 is TGTGCCAGTAGCATCCGGGAGGGCTCCGCAGATACGCAGTATTTT.

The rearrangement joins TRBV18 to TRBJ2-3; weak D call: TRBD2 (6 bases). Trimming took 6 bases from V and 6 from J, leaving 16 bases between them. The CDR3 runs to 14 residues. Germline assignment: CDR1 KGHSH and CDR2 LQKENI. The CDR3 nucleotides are TGTGCCAGCTCGCCAGCCGGGGAGGAGGATACGCAGTATTTT. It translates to CASSPAGEEDTQYF.

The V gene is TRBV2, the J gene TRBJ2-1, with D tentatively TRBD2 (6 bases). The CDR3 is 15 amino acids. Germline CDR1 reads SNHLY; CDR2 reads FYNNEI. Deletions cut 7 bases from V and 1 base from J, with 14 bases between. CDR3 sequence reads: CASMVMGGSYNEQFF. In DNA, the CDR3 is TGTGCCAGCATGGTGATGGGGGGTTCCTACAATGAGCAGTTCTTC.

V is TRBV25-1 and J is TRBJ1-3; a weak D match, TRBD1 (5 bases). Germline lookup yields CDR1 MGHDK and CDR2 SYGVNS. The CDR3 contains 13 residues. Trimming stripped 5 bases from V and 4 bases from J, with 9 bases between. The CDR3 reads CASSHRQGNTIYF. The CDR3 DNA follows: TGTGCCAGCAGTCACCGACAGGGAAACACCATATATTTT.

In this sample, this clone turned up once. The DNA of the CDR3 is TGTGCCAGCAGTTACGCAGGGGATTTATCCGGCTACACCTTC. Translating gives CASSYAGDLSGYTF. The chain uses TRBV6-5 and TRBJ1-2; TRBD1 might be the D (6 bases). The V gene lost 2 bases and the J gene lost 8 bases, with 15 bases spanning the gap. The CDR3 has 14 amino acids. CDR1 is MNHEY, CDR2 SVGAGI, per germline.

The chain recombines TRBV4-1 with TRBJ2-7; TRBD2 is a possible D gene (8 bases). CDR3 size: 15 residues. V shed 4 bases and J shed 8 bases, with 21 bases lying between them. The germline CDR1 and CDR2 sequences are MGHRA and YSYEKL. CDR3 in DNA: TGCGCCAGCAGCCCCCAACGGGGGGGGGACAGTAAGCAGTACTTC. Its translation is CASSPQRGGDSKQYF.

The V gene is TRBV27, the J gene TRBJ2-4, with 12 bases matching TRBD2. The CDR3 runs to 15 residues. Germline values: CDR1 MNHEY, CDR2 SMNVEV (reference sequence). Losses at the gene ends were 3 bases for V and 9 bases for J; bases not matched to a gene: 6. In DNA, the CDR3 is TGTGCCAGCAGTTTTCGGACTAGCGGGAAAGGCATTCAGTACTTC. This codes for CASSFRTSGKGIQYF.